The rows below give T cell receptor beta chains drawn from one sample of a study of blood T cell repertoires in COVID-19. The table came from immunoSEQ multiplex PCR; TCRdb's copy has only in-frame clones and leaves some out. The data hold about 200,000 clones, with around 80% observed a single time. The sample was peripheral blood. All receptors derive from a woman aged 70-85 years with acute or convalescent COVID-19. CDR3s include the opening cysteine and the closing phenylalanine or tryptophan. The D gene is left open where the match is weak. Only part of the rows carry a size: once, few, many, or a class if the clone is expanded.

clone size: -; D gene: TRBD1; J gene: TRBJ1-2; V gene: TRBV6-1; CDR3 protein: CASFSTGGYGYTF; CDR3 DNA: TGTGCCAGCTTTTCGACAGGGGGCTATGGCTACACCTTC
clone size: -; D gene: -; J gene: TRBJ2-2; V gene: TRBV12-3/TRBV12-4; CDR3 protein: CASSLSGDGELFF; CDR3 DNA: TGTGCCAGCAGTTTATCAGGGGACGGGGAGCTGTTTTTT
clone size: -; D gene: -; J gene: TRBJ2-1; V gene: TRBV21-1; CDR3 protein: CASAGRDEYNEQFF; CDR3 DNA: TGTGCCAGCGCGGGGCGGGATGAGTACAATGAGCAGTTCTTC
clone size: -; D gene: -; J gene: TRBJ1-4; V gene: TRBV1; CDR3 protein: CTSGDKGISEKLFF; CDR3 DNA: TGCACCAGCGGGGACAAGGGAATAAGTGAAAAACTGTTTTTT
clone size: -; D gene: TRBD2; J gene: TRBJ2-1; V gene: TRBV10-3; CDR3 protein: CAIRSTSAESNEQFF; CDR3 DNA: TGTGCCATCAGATCGACTAGCGCGGAATCCAATGAGCAGTTCTTC
clone size: -; D gene: -; J gene: TRBJ2-5; V gene: TRBV15; CDR3 protein: CATSRDGVTEEETQYF; CDR3 DNA: TGTGCCACCAGCAGAGATGGCGTGACAGAAGAAGAGACCCAGTACTTC
clone size: -; D gene: TRBD2; J gene: TRBJ2-3; V gene: TRBV5-6; CDR3 protein: CASREIAGGPGDTQYF; CDR3 DNA: TGTGCCAGCAGAGAAATAGCGGGAGGGCCGGGAGATACGCAGTATTTT
clone size: -; D gene: TRBD2; J gene: TRBJ2-5; V gene: TRBV5-4; CDR3 protein: CASRLAGVETQYF; CDR3 DNA: TGTGCCAGCCGTCTAGCGGGAGTAGAGACCCAGTACTTC
clone size: -; D gene: -; J gene: TRBJ1-1; V gene: TRBV3-1/TRBV3-2; CDR3 protein: CASSQGVWRTEAFF; CDR3 DNA: TGTGCCAGCAGCCAAGGGGTTTGGAGGACTGAAGCTTTCTTT
clone size: -; D gene: TRBD1; J gene: TRBJ2-1; V gene: TRBV5-1; CDR3 protein: CASSPKDRGSYNEQFF; CDR3 DNA: TGCGCCAGCAGCCCCAAGGACAGGGGCTCTTACAATGAGCAGTTCTTC
clone size: -; D gene: -; J gene: TRBJ2-2; V gene: TRBV11-3; CDR3 protein: CASSLDRVGANTGELFF; CDR3 DNA: TGTGCCAGCAGCTTAGATCGAGTAGGGGCGAACACCGGGGAGCTGTTTTTT
clone size: -; D gene: TRBD2; J gene: TRBJ2-3; V gene: TRBV5-1; CDR3 protein: CASRSPRVAGGTDTQYF; CDR3 DNA: TGCGCCAGCAGGTCGCCGCGGGTAGCGGGAGGGACAGATACGCAGTATTTT
clone size: once; D gene: TRBD2; J gene: TRBJ2-7; V gene: TRBV28; CDR3 protein: CASRGLAGSLSYEQYF; CDR3 DNA: TGTGCCAGCAGAGGACTAGCGGGTTCCCTATCCTACGAGCAGTACTTC
clone size: -; D gene: TRBD1; J gene: TRBJ2-7; V gene: TRBV19; CDR3 protein: CASSYSGTGYYEQYF; CDR3 DNA: TGTGCCAGTAGTTATTCCGGGACAGGGTACTACGAGCAGTACTTC
clone size: few; D gene: TRBD2; J gene: TRBJ2-1; V gene: TRBV5-5; CDR3 protein: CASSSTSSGGRDEQFF; CDR3 DNA: TGTGCCAGCAGCTCTACTTCTAGTGGGGGGAGGGATGAGCAGTTCTTC
clone size: few; D gene: TRBD1; J gene: TRBJ2-7; V gene: TRBV29-1; CDR3 protein: CSVDLGQGDEQYF; CDR3 DNA: TGCAGCGTTGACTTGGGACAGGGAGACGAGCAGTACTTC
clone size: few; D gene: -; J gene: TRBJ1-3; V gene: TRBV29-1; CDR3 protein: CSVEGEAGNTIYF; CDR3 DNA: TGCAGCGTTGAAGGTGAGGCTGGAAACACCATATATTTT
clone size: -; D gene: TRBD2; J gene: TRBJ2-5; V gene: TRBV18; CDR3 protein: CASSLPGSGVQETQYF; CDR3 DNA: TGTGCCAGCTCCCTCCCGGGGAGCGGGGTTCAAGAGACCCAGTACTTC
clone size: few; D gene: -; J gene: TRBJ1-5; V gene: TRBV6-5; CDR3 protein: CASAPGTGKNQPQHF; CDR3 DNA: TGTGCCAGCGCCCCTGGTACAGGGAAAAATCAGCCCCAGCATTTT
clone size: -; D gene: TRBD1; J gene: TRBJ1-2; V gene: TRBV29-1; CDR3 protein: CSAPTGNYGYTF; CDR3 DNA: TGCAGCGCTCCGACAGGGAACTATGGCTACACCTTC
clone size: -; D gene: TRBD2; J gene: TRBJ2-7; V gene: TRBV28; CDR3 protein: CASREWTSATYEQYF; CDR3 DNA: TGTGCCAGCCGGGAATGGACTAGCGCTACCTACGAGCAGTACTTC
clone size: few; D gene: -; J gene: TRBJ1-6; V gene: TRBV30; CDR3 protein: CAWSGTSESPLHF; CDR3 DNA: TGTGCCTGGAGCGGGACTAGTGAATCACCCCTCCACTTT
clone size: -; D gene: -; J gene: TRBJ2-7; V gene: TRBV5-1; CDR3 protein: CASSFGGEYEQYF; CDR3 DNA: TGCGCCAGCAGCTTCGGCGGGGAGTACGAGCAGTACTTC
clone size: -; D gene: TRBD1; J gene: TRBJ2-5; V gene: TRBV5-4; CDR3 protein: CASSLVQYYRGHQETQYF; CDR3 DNA: TGTGCCAGCAGCTTGGTCCAATATTACAGGGGGCACCAAGAGACCCAGTACTTC
clone size: -; D gene: TRBD2; J gene: TRBJ2-7; V gene: TRBV13; CDR3 protein: CASSLGKLAGYEQYF; CDR3 DNA: TGTGCCAGCAGCTTAGGAAAACTAGCGGGCTACGAGCAGTACTTC
clone size: -; D gene: -; J gene: TRBJ2-1; V gene: TRBV2; CDR3 protein: CASLDRSSYNEQFF; CDR3 DNA: TGTGCCAGCTTGGACAGAAGCTCCTACAATGAGCAGTTCTTC
clone size: few; D gene: TRBD2; J gene: TRBJ2-3; V gene: TRBV24-1; CDR3 protein: CATSGTSSSTDTQYF; CDR3 DNA: TGTGCCACCAGTGGGACTAGCAGCAGCACAGATACGCAGTATTTT
clone size: -; D gene: TRBD1; J gene: TRBJ1-4; V gene: TRBV6-4; CDR3 protein: CASSDQGGEKLFF; CDR3 DNA: TGTGCCAGCAGTGACCAGGGGGGTGAAAAACTGTTTTTT
clone size: once; D gene: TRBD2; J gene: TRBJ2-3; V gene: TRBV28; CDR3 protein: CASSSLAGYTDTQYF; CDR3 DNA: TGTGCCAGCAGTTCCTTAGCGGGATACACAGATACGCAGTATTTT